Listed below are T cell receptor beta chains from one sample, sequenced in a study of OX40 agonist ivuxolimab in advanced cancers. The assay was immunoSEQ multiplex PCR, and TCRdb's table has in-frame clones only and misses some. The sample includes tens of thousands of clones, 77% of them seen just once. Sequenced here: CD4+ or CD8+ T cells sorted from blood, sampled in a trial of the OX40 agonist ivuxolimab. The receptors shown here come from an adult with an advanced solid tumor such as melanoma, head and neck, liver or kidney cancer. Both conserved end residues are part of each CDR3. A D gene is named only where the DNA matches it firmly. Some rows have no size entry. The others give once, few or many, or a class for an expanded clone.

clone_size: .
v_call: TRBV9
j_call: TRBJ1-6
d_call: TRBD1
cdr3_nt: TGTGCCAGCAGCGTTGGGACAGCGGGGTGGAATTCACCCCTCCACTTT
cdr3_aa: CASSVGTAGWNSPLHF

clone_size: .
v_call: TRBV7-9
j_call: TRBJ2-5
d_call: TRBD2
cdr3_nt: TGTGCCAGCGTACCTACTAGCGGGGAGACCCAGTACTTC
cdr3_aa: CASVPTSGETQYF

clone_size: .
v_call: TRBV7-3
j_call: TRBJ2-5
d_call: TRBD2
cdr3_nt: TGTGCCAGCAGCCCGTTCGGCGGGAGCGGGGAGACCCAGTACTTC
cdr3_aa: CASSPFGGSGETQYF

clone_size: .
v_call: TRBV5-4
j_call: TRBJ1-1
d_call: TRBD1
cdr3_nt: TGTGCCAGCAGCTCCCTACAGGGGGCGCAGGGTGCTGAAGCTTTCTTT
cdr3_aa: CASSSLQGAQGAEAFF

clone_size: .
v_call: TRBV20-1
j_call: TRBJ2-7
d_call: .
cdr3_nt: TGCAGTGCTAGGTACGCAGGCCTCAAGTACTTC
cdr3_aa: CSARYAGLKYF

clone_size: .
v_call: TRBV28
j_call: TRBJ2-7
d_call: TRBD1
cdr3_nt: TGTGCCAGCAGCCCACAGGGGGGATCTAACTACGAGCAGTACTTC
cdr3_aa: CASSPQGGSNYEQYF

clone_size: once
v_call: TRBV28
j_call: TRBJ1-1
d_call: .
cdr3_nt: TGTGCCAGCAGCCGAGCCGGGGGGTTGAGGGCTGAAGCTTTCTTT
cdr3_aa: CASSRAGGLRAEAFF

clone_size: few
v_call: TRBV7-2
j_call: TRBJ1-2
d_call: .
cdr3_nt: TGTGCCAGCAGCTCGAGGGGGACGTACTATGGCTACACCTTC
cdr3_aa: CASSSRGTYYGYTF

clone_size: .
v_call: TRBV5-1
j_call: TRBJ1-4
d_call: .
cdr3_nt: TGCGCCAGCAGCCCTGACAGGTTTGGGGAAAAACTGTTTTTT
cdr3_aa: CASSPDRFGEKLFF

clone_size: .
v_call: TRBV18
j_call: TRBJ2-1
d_call: TRBD1
cdr3_nt: TGTGCCAGCTCACCACCGTTGCGGGACAGGGTGCGTAATGAGCAGTTCTTC
cdr3_aa: CASSPPLRDRVRNEQFF

clone_size: .
v_call: TRBV10-3
j_call: TRBJ2-7
d_call: TRBD1
cdr3_nt: TGTGCCATCAGTGCCGTACTGGGACAGGAGTTCACCTACGAGCAGTACTTC
cdr3_aa: CAISAVLGQEFTYEQYF

clone_size: few
v_call: TRBV5-8
j_call: TRBJ2-5
d_call: .
cdr3_nt: TGTGCCAGCAGCTTGCATCGGATGAGAGAGACCCAGTACTTC
cdr3_aa: CASSLHRMRETQYF

clone_size: .
v_call: TRBV5-5
j_call: TRBJ2-1
d_call: TRBD2
cdr3_nt: TGTGCCAGCAGATATGGACTAGCGGGAGGGCCGGACGACAATGAGCAGTTCTTC
cdr3_aa: CASRYGLAGGPDDNEQFF

clone_size: once
v_call: TRBV5-5
j_call: TRBJ2-7
d_call: .
cdr3_nt: TGTGCCAGCAGCTTCTTACAGGGAGGAACCTACGAGCAGTACTTC
cdr3_aa: CASSFLQGGTYEQYF

clone_size: once
v_call: TRBV7-3
j_call: TRBJ2-1
d_call: .
cdr3_nt: TGTGCCAGCAGCCAAGACGGGGCGTACAATGAGCAGTTCTTC
cdr3_aa: CASSQDGAYNEQFF

clone_size: .
v_call: TRBV5-1
j_call: TRBJ2-2
d_call: .
cdr3_nt: TGCGCCAGCAGCTTGGATGGCTCGGGGACCGGGGAGCTGTTTTTT
cdr3_aa: CASSLDGSGTGELFF